This passage covers 20 T cell receptor beta chains from one sample sequenced in a study of fetal regulatory T cell absence and autoimmunity. Profiling relied on immunoSEQ multiplex PCR, and the TCRdb table lists in-frame clones only, not all of them. The sample contains 95,000 to 100,000 clones, 72% of which appear only once. Sample: pancreas tissue. The receptor set was obtained from a male donor with IPEX syndrome.

The rearrangement joins TRBV7-9 to TRBJ1-1; 7 positions agree with TRBD1. V was clipped by 0 bases and J by 10 bases; unmatched bases: 11. Looked up from germline, CDR1 is SEHNR and CDR2 is FQNEAQ (reference sequence). The CDR3 sequence is 15 residues long. This chain's CDR3 is CASSLAGRQGGIAFF. Written as DNA, the CDR3 is TGTGCCAGCAGCTTAGCGGGGAGACAGGGCGGGATAGCTTTCTTT.

The count of this clone is one. V is TRBV6-5 and J is TRBJ2-3; 11 positions match TRBD2. This CDR3 contains 16 residues. CDR1 and CDR2 from the germline V gene are MNHEY and SVGAGI. V dropped 0 bases and J dropped 3; count of bases not matched to a gene: 2. The CDR3 bases are TGTGCCAGCAGTTACTCACTAGCGGGAGCGACAGATACGCAGTATTTT. As protein: CASSYSLAGATDTQYF.

A single count supports this clone. The J gene is TRBJ2-3, the V gene TRBV29-1; D tentatively fits TRBD1 or TRBD2 (5 bases each). The germline V and J ends were trimmed by 8 bases and 7 bases, with 16 bases remaining between them. Germline loops: CDR1 SQVTM, CDR2 ANQGSEA. This CDR3 has 12 residues. The chain's CDR3 is CSLRGRGNTQYF. As DNA, the CDR3 is TGCAGCCTACGGGGAAGGGGCAATACGCAGTATTTT.

Here the CDR3 DNA reads TGTGCCAGCAGGATGAACACTGAAGCTTTCTTT. This sequence encodes CASRMNTEAFF. This chain connects TRBV7-9 to TRBJ1-1; D not resolved. Trimming pared 6 bases from V and 0 bases from J, leaving 2 bases between. The CDR3 loop spans 11 amino acids. The V gene's germline CDR1 is SEHNR and CDR2 FQNEAQ (reference sequence).

This chain connects TRBV2 to TRBJ2-3; 8 bases are shared with TRBD2. V gave up 6 bases and J gave up 0 bases; unmatched junction bases: 2. The CDR3 covers 14 residues. Germline V gene data show CDR1 as SNHLY and CDR2 as FYNNEI. CDR3 sequence reads: CASSGGESTDTQYF. CDR3 bases: TGTGCCAGCAGCGGGGGGGAAAGCACAGATACGCAGTATTTT.

This chain connects TRBV19 to TRBJ1-5; D might be TRBD1 (5 bases). Germline-derived CDR1 and CDR2 are LNHDA and SQIVND (reference sequence). The CDR3 is 14 residues long. Trimming took off 6 bases at V and 3 bases at J, with 12 bases between the two ends. The CDR3 nucleotides are TGTGCCAGTAGACCCAAGGGGTACAATCAGCCCCAGCATTTT. Protein sequence: CASRPKGYNQPQHF.

V is TRBV5-1 and J is TRBJ1-6; D is unresolved. The V gene's germline CDR1 is SGHRS and CDR2 YFSETQ. With 5 bases removed from V and 5 bases from J, the gap between germline ends came to 11 bases. This CDR3 comprises 14 residues. CDR3 sequence: CASSFPENNSPLHF. The CDR3 coding sequence is TGCGCCAGCAGTTTCCCGGAGAATAATTCACCCCTCCACTTT.

V gene TRBV27 combines with J gene TRBJ1-2; 8 bases map to TRBD1. Germline trimming cut 6 bases from V and 6 bases from J; bases unmatched to any gene: 3. Germline CDR1 reads MNHEY; CDR2 reads SMNVEV (reference sequence). The CDR3 runs to 12 residues. CDR3 residues: CASRTGENGYTF. The CDR3 coding sequence is TGTGCCAGCAGGACAGGGGAGAATGGCTACACCTTC.

The chain couples TRBV9 to TRBJ2-1; the D is unclear. V lost 0 bases, J lost 6 bases, and 16 bases lay in between. CDR3 length equals 16 residues. Germline V lookup: CDR1 SGDLS, CDR2 YYNGEE. The CDR3 is CASSVEGFAGINEQFF. CDR3 coding DNA: TGTGCCAGCAGCGTAGAGGGCTTTGCCGGAATCAATGAGCAGTTCTTC.

This chain connects TRBV7-2 to TRBJ2-5; D may match TRBD1 or TRBD2 (5 bases each). The length of the CDR3 is 14 residues. Germline V gives CDR1 SGHTA, CDR2 FQGNSA. Trimming removed 2 bases from V and 4 bases from J, with 11 bases in between. CDR3 nucleotides: TGTGCCAGCAGCTTAAAGGGACCGTTAGAGACCCAGTACTTC. Translation: CASSLKGPLETQYF.

The chain employs TRBV19 and TRBJ2-1; D is undetermined. V dropped 9 bases and J dropped 4 bases, with 19 bases sitting between them. Germline V gene data show CDR1 as LNHDA and CDR2 as SQIVND (reference sequence). The CDR3 spans 15 residues. The DNA for the CDR3 is TGTGCCAGCATCAAGACATCGGTAGGGTACAATGAGCAGTTCTTC. Amino acid sequence: CASIKTSVGYNEQFF. The full variable domain, completed using reference TRBV19 and TRBJ2-1, is DGGITQSPKYLFRKEGQNVTLSCEQNLNHDAMYWYRQDPGQGLRLIYYSQIVNDFQKGDIAEGYSVSREKKESFPLTVTSAQKNPTAFYLCASIKTSVGYNEQFFGPGTRLTVL.

The chain links TRBV7-6 to TRBJ2-3, with D possibly called TRBD1 or TRBD2 (6 bases each). Trimming pared 1 base from V and 5 bases from J, leaving 10 bases between. This CDR3 contains 14 residues. Germline V gene sequence: CDR1 SGHVS, CDR2 FNYEAQ. CDR3 nucleotides: TGTGCCAGCAGCTTAGGGGGGGCCGGAGATACGCAGTATTTT. It is translated as CASSLGGAGDTQYF. Full variable domain (missing parts from reference TRBV7-6 and TRBJ2-3): GAGVSQSPRYKVTKRGQDVALRCDPISGHVSLYWYRQALGQGPEFLTYFNYEAQQDKSGLPNDRFSAERPEGSISTLTIQRTEQRDSAMYRCASSLGGAGDTQYFGPGTRLTVL.

The chain joins TRBV6-5 to TRBJ1-5, with D unclear. Trimming took 0 bases from V and 9 from J, leaving 12 bases between them. The CDR3 runs to 14 residues. The V gene's germline CDR1 is MNHEY and CDR2 SVGAGI. In DNA, the CDR3 is TGTGCCAGCAGTTACTCAGAGGGTTCATGGCCCCAGCATTTT. The encoded protein is CASSYSEGSWPQHF.

This clone came up once. This sequence joins TRBV27 and TRBJ2-7, with a weak D call TRBD2 (7 bases). Trimming left V 2 bases short and J 4 bases short, with 24 bases between. The CDR3 contains 18 residues. CDR1 is MNHEY, CDR2 SMNVEV, per germline (reference sequence). DNA for the CDR3: TGTGCCAGCAGTTTAATGCCCCCCTACGGGGGGCAATGGTACGAGCAGTACTTC. Translated: CASSLMPPYGGQWYEQYF.

The chain employs TRBV2 and TRBJ2-1; 12 bases map to TRBD2. CDR3 length: 17 residues. V trimming: 4 bases; J trimming: 4 bases; junction bases outside the gene matches: 8. Per the germline V gene, CDR1 is SNHLY and CDR2 is FYNNEI. This chain's CDR3 is CASSVPPTSGGYNEQFF. CDR3 bases: TGTGCCAGCAGTGTCCCGCCGACTAGCGGGGGATACAATGAGCAGTTCTTC.

The genes are TRBV18 and TRBJ1-2; 7 bases are shared with TRBD1. The CDR3 sequence is 15 residues long. The germline V gene has CDR1 KGHSH and CDR2 LQKENI. After removal of 3 bases from V and 6 bases from J, the junction contained 10 bases not matched to a gene. CDR3 nucleotides: TGTGCCAGCTCACCCGAGACAGGGCCGGGGAATGGCTACACCTTC. Translation gives CASSPETGPGNGYTF.

This chain uses TRBV5-5 with TRBJ2-7; 8 nucleotides line up with TRBD2. V shed 3 bases and J 2 bases; nucleotides not matched to a gene: 4. The CDR3 extends over 14 amino acids. Germline V gene data show CDR1 as SGHKS and CDR2 as YYEKEE (reference sequence). In nucleotides, the CDR3 is TGTGCCAGCAGCTCTAGCGGGCTAACCTACGAGCAGTACTTC. It encodes CASSSSGLTYEQYF. Full variable domain (missing parts from reference TRBV5-5 and TRBJ2-7): DAGVTQSPTHLIKTRGQQVTLRCSPISGHKSVSWYQQVLGQGPQFIFQYYEKEERGRGNFPDRFSARQFPNYSSELNVNALLLGDSALYLCASSSSGLTYEQYFGPGTRLTVT.

The chain has TRBV29-1 and TRBJ2-2, with 10 bases fitting TRBD1. The V gene end was trimmed by 2 bases and the J gene end by 6 bases; junction bases not matched to a gene: 9. Germline assignment: CDR1 SQVTM and CDR2 ANQGSEA. This CDR3 has 16 residues. CDR3 sequence reads: CSVELRDRGLAGELFF. CDR3 nucleotides: TGCAGCGTTGAACTCCGCGACAGGGGGCTAGCCGGGGAGCTGTTTTTT.

V and J are TRBV7-6 and TRBJ1-5; a possible D gene is TRBD1 (6 bases). The CDR3 extends over 12 amino acids. Trimming pared 11 bases from V and 4 bases from J, leaving 12 bases between. Germline lookup yields CDR1 SGHVS and CDR2 FNYEAQ. This CDR3 reads CACEQGNQPQHF. CDR3 sequence (DNA): TGTGCCTGCGAGCAGGGGAATCAGCCCCAGCATTTT.

The rearrangement links TRBV5-1 to TRBJ2-5, with TRBD2 as a possible D gene (5 bases). This CDR3 has 14 residues. The germline V and J ends were trimmed by 5 bases and 1 base, with 12 bases remaining between them. The germline V gene encodes CDR1 SGHRS and CDR2 YFSETQ. The CDR3 reads CASSQNGVQETQYF. For the CDR3, the DNA is TGCGCCAGCAGTCAGAACGGGGTCCAAGAGACCCAGTACTTC.